This passage covers 19 T cell receptor beta chains from one sample sequenced in a study of tumour-infiltrating T cells in Burkitt lymphoma. Produced via immunoSEQ multiplex PCR; TCRdb's table is partial and in-frame only. The sample holds about 5,400 clones, 9.5% to 10% seen once. Sequencing was performed on tumor tissue. The receptor set was obtained from a human donor with diffuse large B-cell lymphoma.

This chain uses TRBV25-1 with TRBJ1-3, with 7 bases that match TRBD1. CDR3 length: 15 amino acids. The germline V gene has CDR1 MGHDK and CDR2 SYGVNS. V was pared by 4 bases and J by 4 bases, with 7 bases of the junction left unmatched. The CDR3 reads CASSGDRVRGNTIYF. For the CDR3, the DNA is TGTGCCAGCAGTGGTGACAGGGTGAGGGGAAACACCATATATTTT.

Comment on this clone: Other DNA sequences of this sample code for an identical CDR3. The chain links TRBV19 to TRBJ2-5; TRBD2 is a possible D gene (5 bases). Between the trimmed V and J ends, which lost 1 base and 5 bases, there was a span of 5 bases. The CDR3 length is 12 residues. Germline V gene sequence: CDR1 LNHDA, CDR2 SQIVND (reference sequence). The CDR3 sequence is CASSIGGETQYF. The CDR3 DNA sequence: TGTGCCAGTAGTATAGGAGGGGAGACCCAGTACTTC.

This chain joins TRBV4-3 and TRBJ2-3, with 8 bases identical to TRBD2. The CDR3 consists of 16 residues. Germline CDR1 is LGHNA and CDR2 is YSLEER. J lost 2 bases, V lost 4 bases, and 8 bases had no gene match. The CDR3 nucleotides read TGCGCCAGCAGCCCCCGGGTAGCGGGGCCCACAGATACGCAGTATTTT. This codes for CASSPRVAGPTDTQYF.

There are a few counts of this clone. The chain links TRBV11-2 to TRBJ1-1, with D unclear. The CDR3 consists of 12 residues. V gave up 3 bases and J gave up 8 bases, with 10 bases separating them. Germline values: CDR1 SGHAT, CDR2 FQNNGV. The CDR3 loop reads CASSFAESEAFF. The CDR3, as DNA: TGTGCCAGCAGCTTCGCGGAGAGCGAAGCTTTCTTT.

This rearrangement joins TRBV2 to TRBJ1-5; 9 bases align to TRBD1. Trimming cost V 6 bases and J 2 bases; bases outside gene matches: 8. Looked up from germline, CDR1 is SNHLY and CDR2 is FYNNEI. This CDR3 contains 16 residues. CDR3 region: CASRDNRGRGNQPQHF. Here the CDR3 DNA reads TGTGCCAGCAGAGATAACAGGGGGCGCGGCAATCAGCCCCAGCATTTT.

The chain combines TRBV19 with TRBJ1-5, with TRBD1 matching 11 bases. The CDR3 consists of 14 residues. V gave up 8 bases and J gave up 2 bases; unmatched junction bases: 2. In germline, CDR1 is LNHDA, CDR2 SQIVND (reference sequence). CDR3 amino acids: CASGGQGGNQPQHF. As DNA, the CDR3 is TGTGCCAGTGGGGGACAGGGGGGCAATCAGCCCCAGCATTTT.

In its sample, this clone was seen a few times. This chain connects TRBV7-9 to TRBJ2-1; the match to TRBD2 covers 8 bases. V was clipped by 5 bases and J by 7 bases; unmatched bases: 10. CDR1 is SEHNR and CDR2 is FQNEAQ in the germline V gene (reference sequence). The CDR3 is 15 amino acids. In nucleotides, the CDR3 is TGTGCCAGCAGCCCCCGGGAGGGGGACGTGAATGAGCAGTTCTTC. As protein: CASSPREGDVNEQFF.

This sequence joins TRBV10-1 and TRBJ2-6; perhaps TRBD1 as D (6 bases). This CDR3 region has 14 residues. Deletions cut 5 bases from V and 4 bases from J, with 9 bases between. In germline, CDR1 is WNHNN, CDR2 SYGVQD (reference sequence). The CDR3 reads CASSQGSGANVLTF. The CDR3 region has the DNA TGCGCCAGCAGTCAGGGGTCGGGGGCCAACGTCCTGACTTTC.

Only a few counts were recorded for this clone. The chain recombines TRBV4-1 with TRBJ2-6; either TRBD1 or TRBD2 may supply D (5 bases each). Trimming took off 4 bases at V and 4 bases at J, with 23 bases between the two ends. The germline CDR1 and CDR2 sequences are MGHRA and YSYEKL. This CDR3 spans 19 amino acids. The CDR3 sequence is CASSRLVRVSWGGANVLTF. The CDR3 DNA reads as TGCGCCAGCAGCCGCCTTGTTCGGGTCTCCTGGGGGGGGGCCAACGTCCTGACTTTC.

This sequence joins TRBV9 and TRBJ1-6; D gene ambiguous. V lost 0 bases and J 10 bases, leaving 8 bases between the germline ends. Looked up from germline, CDR1 is SGDLS and CDR2 is YYNGEE. The CDR3 loop spans 13 amino acids. The CDR3 nucleotides are TGTGCCAGCAGCGTAGGAGCGGGATCACCCCTCCACTTT. This sequence encodes CASSVGAGSPLHF.

This clone was counted a few times. The CDR3 reads CASSWGDGDTGELFF. The DNA of the CDR3 is TGCGCCAGCAGCTGGGGGGATGGGGACACCGGGGAGCTGTTTTTT. The chain carries TRBV5-1 and TRBJ2-2; a possible D gene is TRBD2 (6 bases). Per the germline V gene, CDR1 is SGHRS and CDR2 is YFSETQ. Trimming left V 3 bases short and J 3 bases short, with 12 bases between. This CDR3 spans 15 amino acids.

This clone was counted a few times. V usage is TRBV2 and J usage is TRBJ1-1, with D hard to call. The V gene's germline CDR1 is SNHLY and CDR2 FYNNEI. Trimming took 2 bases from V and 1 from J, leaving 8 bases between them. This CDR3 has 14 amino acids. The CDR3 loop reads CASSEISRNTEAFF. DNA of the CDR3: TGTGCCAGCAGTGAAATTTCCAGGAACACTGAAGCTTTCTTT.

V gene TRBV25-1 combines with J gene TRBJ2-5; 10 positions agree with TRBD1. The J call may be incorrect, as the DNA end agrees better with TRBJ2-7. This CDR3 has 13 residues. Germline lookup yields CDR1 MGHDK and CDR2 SYGVNS. The chain's CDR3 is CASNDRGLDEQYF. DNA of the CDR3: TGTGCCAGCAACGACAGGGGGCTGGACGAGCAGTACTTC.

The chain carries TRBV6-5 and TRBJ2-7; D is uncertain. CDR3 length equals 11 residues. The V gene lost 5 bases and the J gene lost 6 bases, with 8 bases spanning the gap. Germline V gene lookup returns CDR1 MNHEY and CDR2 SVGAGI. For the CDR3, the DNA is TGTGCCAGCAGTCCAGGCGGCGAGCAGTACTTC. It translates to CASSPGGEQYF.

This clone turned up a few times. This rearrangement joins TRBV5-1 to TRBJ1-1; D is undetermined. The CDR3 loop spans 14 amino acids. CDR1 is SGHRS and CDR2 is YFSETQ in the germline V gene. Between the trimmed V and J ends, which lost 0 bases and 4 bases, there was a span of 10 bases. Here the CDR3 DNA reads TGCGCCAGCAGCTTGGGTGAGGGTGGCACTGAAGCTTTCTTT. Translation gives CASSLGEGGTEAFF.

The chain is built from TRBV4-1 and TRBJ1-1; 7 nucleotides agree with TRBD1. The junction had 8 bases not matched to a gene; V was cut back by 4 bases and J by 3 bases. The CDR3 sequence is 15 residues long. The V gene's germline CDR1 is MGHRA and CDR2 YSYEKL. The CDR3 DNA reads as TGCGCCAGCAGCCTCCTTCGACAGGGCTACACTGAAGCTTTCTTT. Amino acids: CASSLLRQGYTEAFF.

The chain uses TRBV19 and TRBJ2-5, with a weak D call TRBD2 (5 bases). The V end lost 2 bases, the J end lost 4 bases, and 11 bases lay between the germline ends. The CDR3 consists of 14 residues. Germline assignment: CDR1 LNHDA and CDR2 SQIVND (reference sequence). The CDR3 loop reads CASSINPEAETQYF. The CDR3 DNA sequence: TGTGCCAGTAGTATAAACCCGGAGGCAGAGACCCAGTACTTC.

The V call is TRBV9, the J call TRBJ1-2, with a possible D match to TRBD1 (6 bases). Germline assignment: CDR1 SGDLS and CDR2 YYNGEE. The ends were cut back, 2 bases at V and 4 bases at J, with 9 bases in the middle. The length of the CDR3 is 13 residues. The CDR3 DNA follows: TGTGCCAGCAGCGTCACGGACAGCTATGGCTACACCTTC. Its protein product is CASSVTDSYGYTF.

This sequence joins TRBV21-1 and TRBJ2-1; the table's D call TRBD1 went unverified against the DNA. TRBV21-1 is given as a pseudogene. The CDR3 is 15 residues long. Here the CDR3 reads CARPTELLVDNEQFF. CDR3 bases: TGTGCCAGACCGACAGAACTATTGGTGGACAATGAGCAGTTCTTC.